The 21 T cell receptor beta chains reported below all come from one sample, sequenced in a study of prognosis after radiotherapy for stage I lung cancer. Two-round multiplex PCR amplified TCR beta CDR3 from genomic DNA. Primers specific to each TRBV and TRBJ gene drove first-round PCR. TCRdb itself ran the multiplex PCR reads through MiXCR, one entry per CDR3 protein. The sample has around 31,000 distinct CDR3 sequences; about 33% are singletons. Sample: PBMCs, taken before or after stereotactic body radiation therapy (not recorded which). All receptors derive from a donor aged 50 or older with non-small cell lung cancer.

A few counts support this clonotype. The rearrangement links TRBV5-1 to TRBJ1-1, with a weak D call TRBD1 (6 bases). V was trimmed by 0 bases and J by 4 bases, leaving 7 bases between them. The CDR3 is 13 residues long. From germline, CDR1 is SGHRS and CDR2 YFSETQ. CDR3 amino acids: CASSLGDITEAFF. The CDR3 coding sequence is TGCGCCAGCAGCTTGGGGGACATCACTGAAGCTTTCTTT.

The J gene is TRBJ2-3, the V gene TRBV6-2 or TRBV6-3; D is tentatively TRBD1 or TRBD2 (6 bases each). Between the trimmed V and J ends, which lost 6 bases and 6 bases, there was a span of 13 bases. CDR3 size: 13 residues. Germline V gene lookup returns CDR1 MNHEY and CDR2 SVGEGT. The DNA of the CDR3 is TGTGCCAGCAGATGGAGGGGGTCTGATACGCAGTATTTT. As protein: CASRWRGSDTQYF.

The chain joins TRBV5-8 to TRBJ1-1; TRBD1 aligns across 8 bases. The J segment lost 5 bases and the V segment lost 5 bases, leaving 8 bases of the junction unmatched. This CDR3 region has 14 residues. Germline values: CDR1 SGHTS, CDR2 YDEGEE. The chain's CDR3 is CASSSGGKGTEAFF. The CDR3 nucleotides read TGTGCCAGCAGTTCAGGGGGCAAGGGTACTGAAGCTTTCTTT.

This clonotype was found a few times. It may be a read error: a sequence one base away is much more abundant. The V gene is TRBV7-9, the J gene TRBJ2-5; 9 bases map to TRBD2. CDR1 SEHNR and CDR2 FQNEAQ come from the germline V gene (reference sequence). The CDR3 length is 15 residues. Trimming at V came to 5 bases and at J to 4 bases, leaving 8 bases not matched to a gene. The CDR3 spells CASSPYVLAGETQYF. The CDR3 DNA follows: TGTGCCAGCAGCCCATACGTACTAGCGGGAGAGACCCAGTACTTC.

This clonotype was detected only once. This clone may be a read error of a much larger clone one base away. The chain combines TRBV5-1 with TRBJ2-5; no clear D. Germline V gene lookup returns CDR1 SGHRS and CDR2 YFSETQ. This CDR3 spans 12 amino acids. V was trimmed by 3 bases and J by 0 bases, leaving 3 bases between them. CDR3 nucleotide sequence: TGCGCCAGCAGCTGGGACCAAGAGACCCAGTACTTC. Protein sequence: CASSWDQETQYF. Full variable domain (missing parts from reference TRBV5-1 and TRBJ2-5): KAGVTQTPRYLIKTRGQQVTLSCSPISGHRSVSWYQQTPGQGLQFLFEYFSETQRNKGNFPGRFSGRQFSNSRSEMNVSTLELGDSALYLCASSWDQETQYFGPGTRLLVL.

Notes on this clonotype: A read error is possible here, since a much larger clone lies one base away. J is TRBJ2-7 and V is TRBV5-4; TRBD1 matches at 11 bases. The CDR3 loop spans 14 amino acids. CDR1 and CDR2 (germline): SGHNT, YYREEE (reference sequence). The CDR3: CDSSERTGGCEQYF. The DNA of the CDR3 is TGTGACAGCAGCGAGCGGACAGGGGGCTGCGAGCAGTACTTC.

Ten or more counts support this clonotype. The genes are TRBV29-1 and TRBJ2-5; 9 nucleotides align to TRBD1. J was trimmed by 5 bases and V by 7 bases; bases with no gene match: 5. The CDR3 runs 12 residues. Looked up from germline, CDR1 is SQVTM and CDR2 is ANQGSEA. This chain's CDR3 is CSGTGVGETQYF. CDR3 nucleotide sequence: TGCAGCGGGACAGGGGTTGGGGAGACCCAGTACTTC.

This clonotype was seen at least ten times. This rearrangement joins TRBV6-5 to TRBJ2-5; no clear D gene. The germline V gene encodes CDR1 MNHEY and CDR2 SVGAGI. Trimming took 0 bases from V and 5 from J, leaving 13 bases between them. The CDR3 length is 15 residues. CDR3 bases: TGTGCCAGCAGTTACTCGAAGCTAGTGTGGGAGACCCAGTACTTC. This sequence encodes CASSYSKLVWETQYF.

This clonotype was recorded many times. The chain has TRBV5-8 and TRBJ2-3; D is possibly TRBD1 or TRBD2 (5 bases each). V gave up 3 bases and J gave up 1 base, with 15 bases separating them. Germline V lookup: CDR1 SGHTS, CDR2 YDEGEE. The CDR3 is 16 residues long. The CDR3 protein is CASSSTRGSGTDTQYF. The CDR3, as DNA: TGTGCCAGCAGCTCCACGAGGGGAAGCGGCACAGATACGCAGTATTTT.

With respect to this clonotype: This could be a read error, since a much larger clone is one nucleotide away. This rearrangement joins TRBV28 to TRBJ2-4, with 11 bases matching TRBD1. The CDR3 runs to 16 residues. CDR1 and CDR2 (germline): MDHEN, SYDVKM. Unmatched junction bases numbered 8, after V lost 6 bases and J lost 4 bases. Here the CDR3 DNA reads TGTGCCAGCAGCAGAACGGGACAGGGGGGAAAAAACATTCAGTACTTC. As protein: CASSRTGQGGKNIQYF.

The table lists this clonotype with many counts. The V and J genes are TRBV12-3 or TRBV12-4 and TRBJ2-7; 10 bases align to TRBD2. The CDR3 extends over 15 amino acids. The V segment lost 6 bases and the J segment 3 bases; nucleotides outside the gene matches: 8. The CDR3 region is CASSLTSGKFYEQYF. The DNA for the CDR3 is TGTGCCAGCAGCTTAACTAGCGGGAAGTTCTACGAGCAGTACTTC.

This chain connects TRBV10-2 to TRBJ2-7; the match to TRBD1 covers 7 bases. Germline CDR1 WSHSY, CDR2 SAAADI. The trim removed 7 bases at V and 0 bases at J, leaving 6 bases unmatched. This CDR3 has 14 residues. DNA of the CDR3: TGCGCCAGCAAAAGACAGGGATCCTCCTACGAGCAGTACTTC. It translates to CASKRQGSSYEQYF.

This clonotype has at least ten counts. This chain uses TRBV5-1 with TRBJ2-7; TRBD2 is a possible D gene (6 bases). The CDR3 has 14 residues. Trimming stripped 2 bases from V and 3 bases from J, with 12 bases between. Germline V gives CDR1 SGHRS, CDR2 YFSETQ. The CDR3 reads CASSFLASSYEQYF. DNA for the CDR3: TGCGCCAGCAGCTTTCTAGCGTCTAGCTACGAGCAGTACTTC. Variable domain in full (rest from reference TRBV5-1 and TRBJ2-7): KAGVTQTPRYLIKTRGQQVTLSCSPISGHRSVSWYQQTPGQGLQFLFEYFSETQRNKGNFPGRFSGRQFSNSRSEMNVSTLELGDSALYLCASSFLASSYEQYFGPGTRLTVT.

Concerning this clonotype: One base away lies a much larger clone, so this may be a sequencing read error. The CDR3 sequence is CATSDPGTSGVYEQFF. The CDR3 DNA follows: TGTGCCACCAGTGATCCCGGGACTAGCGGGGTTTATGAGCAGTTCTTC. V and J are TRBV24-1 and TRBJ2-1; 13 nucleotides match TRBD2. This CDR3 spans 16 amino acids. Germline CDR1 and CDR2: KGHDR and SFDVKD. V shed 3 bases and J 8 bases; nucleotides not matched to a gene: 6.

This clonotype has a count of ten or more. The rearrangement uses TRBV7-9 and TRBJ1-1; possible D gene TRBD1, 5 bases. The CDR3 is 14 amino acids. The V gene lost 1 base and the J gene lost 0 bases, with 6 bases spanning the gap. CDR1 is SEHNR, CDR2 FQNEAQ, per germline (reference sequence). For the CDR3, the DNA is TGTGCCAGCAGCTTAGGGGGCCTGAACACTGAAGCTTTCTTT. Translated: CASSLGGLNTEAFF.

Concerning this clonotype: At one end the junction does not follow the germline gene, possibly because of a read error. This chain links TRBV6-1 with TRBJ1-6; D possibly corresponds to TRBD1 (5 bases). The germline V gene has CDR1 MNHNS and CDR2 SASEGT. The CDR3 spans 18 residues. Here the CDR3 reads CASRDGQGLGGTNSPPHF. DNA for the CDR3: TGTGCCAGCAGAGATGGACAAGGGCTTGGGGGAACAAATTCACCCCCCCACTTT.

Points on this clonotype: Sequence at one end of the junction differs from germline and may be a read error. The V gene is TRBV19, the J gene TRBJ1-2; 7 bases line up with TRBD1. The V gene's germline CDR1 is LNHDA and CDR2 SQIVND (reference sequence). This CDR3 is built from 16 residues. The chain's CDR3 is CASTPFPVQGNYGYTF. The DNA of the CDR3 is TGTGCCAGTACTCCCTTTCCAGTACAGGGGAACTATGGCTACACTTTC.

The J gene is TRBJ2-2, the V gene TRBV6-5, with 7 bases identical to TRBD2. The trim removed 4 bases at V and 0 bases at J, leaving 8 bases unmatched. Per germline, CDR1 MNHEY and CDR2 SVGAGI. CDR3 length: 17 residues. DNA for the CDR3: TGTGCCAGCAGTTTCATTAGCGGGTCTGCGAACACCGGGGAGCTGTTTTTT. Protein: CASSFISGSANTGELFF.

This clonotype was recorded at least ten times. The chain employs TRBV9 and TRBJ2-1; perhaps D is TRBD1 or TRBD2 (5 bases each). The V gene's germline CDR1 is SGDLS and CDR2 YYNGEE. The CDR3 has 17 residues. The V and J ends lost 0 bases and 2 bases respectively, with 15 bases between them. The CDR3 DNA reads TGTGCCAGCAGCGTAGAGGGGCGGACGGAGGCCTACAATGAGCAGTTCTTC. It encodes CASSVEGRTEAYNEQFF.

In nucleotides, the CDR3 is TGTGCCAGCAGCTTAGACCCCGACACCGGGGAGCTGTTTTTT. Translating it yields CASSLDPDTGELFF. The rearrangement links TRBV7-2 to TRBJ2-2; D is unresolved. V lost 1 base and J 3 bases, leaving 6 bases between the germline ends. The CDR3 is made up of 14 amino acids. The germline V gene has CDR1 SGHTA and CDR2 FQGNSA.

Many counts were recorded for this clonotype. This rearrangement joins TRBV5-6 to TRBJ1-4; D is undetermined. The CDR3 runs to 14 residues. Germline V gene lookup returns CDR1 SGHDT and CDR2 YYEEEE. The V and J ends lost 0 bases and 10 bases respectively, with 13 bases between them. The CDR3 nucleotides read TGTGCCAGCAGCTTGGGGGGTTTCGTCGGAAAACTGTTTTTT. Encoded protein: CASSLGGFVGKLFF.